Listed here are 10 T cell receptor beta chains from one sample, sequenced in a study of T cell responses to AZD1222 COVID-19 vaccine. TCRdb keeps only in-frame clones here, not all; method: immunoSEQ multiplex PCR. The table lists 150,000 to 160,000 clones, 90% of them singletons. Sequences were derived from peripheral blood, sampled on day 0 of AZD1222 vaccination. The receptor set was obtained from an adult in good health.

The gene calls are TRBV18 and TRBJ2-2; 7 bases are a match to TRBD2. Trimming removed 2 bases from V and 4 bases from J; junction bases left unmatched: 13. The CDR3 consists of 18 residues. Germline lookup yields CDR1 KGHSH and CDR2 LQKENI. As DNA, the CDR3 is TGTGCCAGCTCACCAGAGAGGCTAGCGGCCGCGAGCACCGGGGAGCTGTTTTTT. The encoded protein is CASSPERLAAASTGELFF.

The chain joins TRBV19 to TRBJ1-6; D is possibly TRBD1 (5 bases). In germline, CDR1 is LNHDA, CDR2 SQIVND (reference sequence). The CDR3 is 13 amino acids. The V and J ends lost 7 bases and 6 bases respectively, with 10 bases between them. DNA for the CDR3: TGTGCCAGTACCATGGACATTAATTCACCCCTCCACTTT. It yields the protein CASTMDINSPLHF.

The rearrangement links TRBV7-8 to TRBJ2-5; 7 positions match TRBD2. The CDR3 contains 16 residues. Germline loops: CDR1 SGHVS, CDR2 FQNEAQ. Losses at the gene ends were 6 bases for V and 4 bases for J; bases not matched to a gene: 14. CDR3 region: CASSFRRGGEVETQYF. The CDR3 bases are TGTGCCAGCAGTTTCCGACGGGGAGGGGAGGTAGAGACCCAGTACTTC.

The chain is built from TRBV5-5 and TRBJ1-4, with D perhaps matching TRBD1 (5 bases). CDR1 is SGHKS, CDR2 YYEKEE, per germline (reference sequence). V lost 4 bases and J 2 bases, leaving 12 bases between the germline ends. This CDR3 is 15 amino acids long. The CDR3 DNA follows: TGTGCCAGCAGCCCGGGGACGGTTACTAATGAAAAACTGTTTTTT. Protein product: CASSPGTVTNEKLFF.

This chain connects TRBV5-6 to TRBJ1-1; TRBD1 is a possible D gene (5 bases). This CDR3 is 13 amino acids long. Trimming took off 0 bases at V and 3 bases at J, with 6 bases between the two ends. Germline CDR1 SGHDT, CDR2 YYEEEE. The DNA of the CDR3 is TGTGCCAGCAGCTTGGCCAGGGACACTGAAGCTTTCTTT. Its protein is CASSLARDTEAFF.

The genes are TRBV18 and TRBJ2-5, with D possibly TRBD1 on 5 matching bases. The V and J ends lost 5 bases and 3 bases respectively, with 7 bases between them. CDR3 length: 12 amino acids. Per the germline V gene, CDR1 is KGHSH and CDR2 is LQKENI. CDR3 protein: CASSAREETQYF. Here the CDR3 DNA reads TGTGCCAGCTCAGCCAGGGAAGAGACCCAGTACTTC.

Worth noting for this clone: Its ends do not fully match the called genes, so a read error is possible. The rearrangement uses TRBV18 and TRBJ2-7; possible D gene TRBD1, 6 bases. The CDR3 loop spans 14 amino acids. Germline CDR1 is KGHSH and CDR2 is LQKENI. The CDR3 region is CASPPLAGDAEQYF. The CDR3 nucleotides are TGTGCCAGCCCACCTTTGGCAGGGGACGCCGAGCAGTACTTC.

This rearrangement joins TRBV29-1 to TRBJ2-2; D remains unclear. CDR1 and CDR2 from the germline V gene are SQVTM and ANQGSEA. This CDR3 has 12 amino acids. V lost 4 bases and J lost 1, with 4 bases in between. CDR3 sequence reads: CSVGQNTGELFF. The CDR3 DNA reads TGCAGCGTTGGGCAGAACACCGGGGAGCTGTTTTTT.

The genes are TRBV5-1 and TRBJ1-6; 7 nucleotides line up with TRBD1. Germline assignment: CDR1 SGHRS and CDR2 YFSETQ. Trimming removed 4 bases from V and 5 bases from J; junction bases left unmatched: 6. CDR3 length equals 15 residues. For the CDR3, the DNA is TGCGCCAGCAGCCGCCGGGACAGCCATAATTCACCCCTCCACTTT. Its translation: CASSRRDSHNSPLHF.

CDR3 in DNA: TGTGCCAGCAGTGAATCCTCCCCGGGACCCCTAAGCTCCTACGAGCAGTACTTC. Translation: CASSESSPGPLSSYEQYF. The gene calls are TRBV2 and TRBJ2-7, with D perhaps being TRBD1 or TRBD2 (5 bases each). Deletions cut 2 bases from V and 0 bases from J, with 20 bases between. Germline CDR1 SNHLY, CDR2 FYNNEI. This CDR3 has 18 amino acids.